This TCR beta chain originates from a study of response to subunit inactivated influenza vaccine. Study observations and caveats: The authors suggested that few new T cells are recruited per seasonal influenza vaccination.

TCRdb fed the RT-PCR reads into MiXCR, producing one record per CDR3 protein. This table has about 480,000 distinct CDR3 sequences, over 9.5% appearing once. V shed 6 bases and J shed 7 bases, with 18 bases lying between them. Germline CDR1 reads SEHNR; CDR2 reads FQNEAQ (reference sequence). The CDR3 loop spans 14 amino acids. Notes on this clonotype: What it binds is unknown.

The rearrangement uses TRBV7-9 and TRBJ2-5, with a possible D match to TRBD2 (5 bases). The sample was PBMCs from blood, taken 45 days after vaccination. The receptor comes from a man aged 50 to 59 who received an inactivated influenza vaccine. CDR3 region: CASSYSGYRGTQYF. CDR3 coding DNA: TGTGCCAGCAGTTACAGCGGTTACCGGGGGACCCAGTACTTC.